A selection of T cell receptor beta chains follows, all from one sample in a study of PD-1 blockade in classical Hodgkin lymphoma. Assay used: immunoSEQ multiplex PCR; TCRdb lists only in-frame clones, some missing. The table has about 21,000 clones, 65% to 75% seen once; the top ten hold about 20%. The input for sequencing was peripheral blood mononuclear cells (PBMCs), taken at baseline. All receptors come from a human donor with classical Hodgkin lymphoma. Both conserved end residues are part of each CDR3. D genes are given only for firm matches. Expanded clones are given a class, and other clones once, few, many or no size at all.

>TRBV18|TRBJ2-3|TRBD2|18|once
CASSPRRLAEKSTDTQYF
TGTGCCAGCTCACCAAGGCGACTAGCGGAAAAGAGCACAGATACGCAGTATTTT
>TRBV15|TRBJ1-1|TRBD1|21|.
CATSRDVVWGGTENRNTEAFF
TGTGCCACCAGCAGAGATGTGGTGTGGGGGGGGACAGAAAATCGGAACACTGAAGCTTTCTTT
>TRBV6-6|TRBJ2-5|.|14|few
CASGNLSPWETQYF
TGTGCCAGCGGCAACCTATCACCCTGGGAGACCCAGTACTTC
>TRBV5-6|TRBJ1-2|.|15|.
CASSPDPGENYGYTF
TGTGCCAGCAGCCCTGATCCAGGGGAGAACTATGGCTACACCTTC
>TRBV7-8|TRBJ2-1|TRBD2|17|.
CASSPTSGLARWDEQFF
TGTGCCAGCAGCCCGACATCGGGACTAGCGAGGTGGGATGAGCAGTTCTTC
>TRBV4-3|TRBJ1-2|TRBD1|16|.
CASSQDSWGQGDGYTF
TGCGCCAGCAGCCAAGATTCTTGGGGACAGGGGGATGGCTACACCTTC
>TRBV27|TRBJ1-3|TRBD1|15|once
CASSQRQGGGNTIYF
TGTGCCAGCAGCCAAAGACAGGGTGGTGGAAACACCATATATTTT
>TRBV6-6|TRBJ1-2|.|13|.
CASSYSQGGGYTF
TGTGCCAGCAGTTACAGTCAGGGTGGCGGCTACACCTTC
>TRBV18|TRBJ2-7|TRBD1|15|.
CASSTDRAATGEQYF
TGTGCCAGCTCAACAGACAGGGCTGCGACGGGCGAGCAGTACTTC
>TRBV19|TRBJ2-2|.|12|.
CAARLGTGELFF
TGTGCCGCCCGACTGGGGACCGGGGAGCTGTTTTTT
>TRBV7-7|TRBJ2-3|.|14|once
CASSLSVSTDTQYF
TGTGCCAGCAGTCTTAGTGTTAGCACAGATACGCAGTATTTT
>TRBV5-5|TRBJ2-4|.|17|.
CASSLGPGRLAKNIQYF
TGTGCCAGCAGCTTGGGGCCCGGAAGGCTCGCCAAAAACATTCAGTACTTC
>TRBV27|TRBJ2-7|TRBD2|16|.
CASSLSILAVAYEQYF
TGTGCCAGCAGTTTATCGATCCTAGCGGTCGCCTACGAGCAGTACTTC
>TRBV11-2|TRBJ2-4|.|14|.
CASSPRGPKNIQYF
TGTGCCAGCAGTCCCCGGGGACCCAAAAACATTCAGTACTTC
>TRBV6-5|TRBJ2-1|TRBD1|16|few
CASSYGQGAFGWEQFF
TGTGCCAGCAGTTACGGGCAGGGGGCTTTTGGCTGGGAGCAGTTCTTC
>TRBV7-3|TRBJ2-6|.|12|.
CASSSGANVLTF
TGTGCCAGCAGCTCTGGGGCCAACGTCCTGACTTTC
>TRBV6-4|TRBJ2-3|TRBD2|15|.
CAGSDSSGGADTQYF
TGTGCCGGCAGTGACTCTAGCGGGGGGGCAGATACGCAGTATTTT
>TRBV11-3|TRBJ2-5|TRBD1|15|.
CASSIRQGFEETQYF
TGTGCCAGCAGCATACGACAGGGGTTCGAGGAGACCCAGTACTTC
>TRBV6-5|TRBJ2-7|.|15|.
CASSFAPRQIYEQYF
TGTGCCAGCAGCTTCGCGCCTCGACAGATCTACGAGCAGTACTTC
>TRBV7-9|TRBJ1-5|TRBD1|16|.
CASSPQGAGRTGPQHF
TGTGCCAGCAGCCCACAGGGGGCTGGCAGAACGGGGCCCCAGCATTTT
>TRBV18|TRBJ2-7|TRBD1|15|.
CASSRDGQGAYEQYF
TGTGCCAGCTCACGGGACGGGCAGGGGGCCTACGAGCAGTACTTC
>TRBV11-3|TRBJ1-1|.|13|few
CASSPTVYTEAFF
TGTGCCAGCAGCCCGACAGTTTACACTGAAGCTTTCTTT
>TRBV13|TRBJ1-5|TRBD1|14|.
CASSLGTGRQPQHF
TGTGCCAGCAGCCTGGGGACAGGGCGACAGCCCCAGCATTTT
>TRBV7-2|TRBJ2-2|.|15|.
CASSPRQGGTGELFF
TGTGCCAGCAGCCCCCGACAGGGAGGCACCGGGGAGCTGTTTTTT